Below, one TCR beta chain is given with its context. These data belong to a study of blood T cell repertoires in COVID-19. The wider study: The analysed material was cDNA or gDNA that came from T cells, B-cell-depleted T cells, or PBMCs.

In the authors' methods: The assay estimated nucleated cells by amplifying reference gene primers. Produced via immunoSEQ multiplex PCR; TCRdb's table is partial and in-frame only. Clonal size and the V and J genes are those of that table, whereas D and trimming came from the DNA. The sample contains 35,000 to 50,000 clones, around 85% of which appear only once. The CDR3 totals 15 residues. CDR1 and CDR2 (germline): LNHNV, YYDKDF (reference sequence). With 0 bases clipped from V and 7 bases from J, the junction kept 6 bases outside the gene matches. What was sequenced was peripheral blood. This chain uses TRBV15 with TRBJ1-2; 9 positions agree with TRBD1. The TCR originated in a human donor with acute or convalescent COVID-19. The donor label of this sample is uncertain. As DNA, the CDR3 is TGTGCCACCAGCAGAGATCAAACGGACAGGGGTGGCTACACCTTC. It codes for CATSRDQTDRGGYTF.